These 15 T cell receptor beta chains were sequenced from one sample in a study of CD8 T cells in ankylosing spondylitis. Regarding the study as a whole: For ankylosing spondylitis blood, a TCR beta motif of fewer than 10 highly homologous variants appeared characteristic.

TCRdb reprocessed the 5' RACE reads with MiXCR, giving one entry per CDR3 protein. The repertoire holds approximately 550,000 distinct CDR3 sequences, 10% to 15% seen once, with approximately 7% in the top ten. The antigens for these receptors are not known. Material: blood, either unsorted or a sorted T cell fraction (not recorded which). Receptors were obtained from a male donor with ankylosing spondylitis.

Ten or more counts support this clonotype. CDR3 coding DNA: TGCAGCGTTGAAGATAGCAGGGTCGCCAGTCGCGAGCAGTACTTC. Encoded protein: CSVEDSRVASREQYF. This chain connects TRBV29-1 to TRBJ2-7; D is possibly TRBD1 (5 bases). Trimming cost V 0 bases and J 6 bases, with 18 bases left between them. The CDR3 has 15 residues. Germline CDR1 reads SQVTM; CDR2 reads ANQGSEA.

This clonotype came up many times. The rearrangement joins TRBV6-5 to TRBJ2-5; 9 bases are shared with TRBD1. Germline V lookup: CDR1 MNHEY, CDR2 SVGAGI. V was clipped by 0 bases and J by 5 bases; unmatched bases: 4. CDR3 size: 15 residues. CDR3 nucleotide sequence: TGTGCCAGCAGTTACTCGGGACAGGGCAGTGAGACCCAGTACTTC. Its protein is CASSYSGQGSETQYF.

J is TRBJ2-7 and V is TRBV11-3; no clear D gene. The germline gives CDR1 SGHNT, CDR2 YENEEA. There are 14 residues in the CDR3. V gave up 6 bases and J gave up 1 base, with 13 bases separating them. The CDR3 reads CASRSTSDSYEQYF. CDR3 bases: TGTGCCAGCAGGTCCACATCAGATTCCTACGAGCAGTACTTC.

CDR3 nucleotides: TGTGCCAGCTCACCGATCGACAGGGGAAGTAACTATGGCTACACCTTC. Translated, it gives CASSPIDRGSNYGYTF. The chain links TRBV18 to TRBJ1-2, with 8 bases fitting TRBD1. CDR1 KGHSH and CDR2 LQKENI come from the germline V gene. V shed 3 bases and J 1 base; nucleotides not matched to a gene: 7. CDR3 length: 16 amino acids. The variable domain in full, completed from reference TRBV18 and TRBJ1-2, reads NAGVMQNPRHLVRRRGQEARLRCSPMKGHSHVYWYRQLPEEGLKFMVYLQKENIIDESGMPKERFSAEFPKEGPSILRIQQVVRGDSAAYFCASSPIDRGSNYGYTFGSGTRLTVV.

The chain carries TRBV2 and TRBJ1-3; D unresolved. Germline V CDR1 and CDR2: SNHLY, FYNNEI. This CDR3 region has 16 residues. V was pared by 5 bases and J by 0 bases, with 14 bases between. The CDR3 DNA reads TGTGCCAGCAGTCGAGCGGGATGGAGCTCTGGAAACACCATATATTTT. Translated: CASSRAGWSSGNTIYF.

The rearrangement uses TRBV12-3 or TRBV12-4 and TRBJ2-1; 9 bases agree with TRBD2. Trimming removed 6 bases from V and 7 bases from J; junction bases left unmatched: 10. The CDR3 consists of 15 residues. The CDR3: CASSDAGGRRNEQFF. Written as DNA, the CDR3 is TGTGCCAGCAGCGACGCGGGGGGGCGTCGGAATGAGCAGTTCTTC.

The chain has TRBV5-1 and TRBJ2-3, with D possibly called TRBD1 or TRBD2 (5 bases each). Germline V gene lookup returns CDR1 SGHRS and CDR2 YFSETQ. The CDR3 runs 14 residues. V was shortened by 3 bases and J by 4 bases, with 12 bases between the two germline ends. CDR3 coding DNA: TGCGCCAGCAGCTCCGGGACGCGGGCAGATACGCAGTATTTT. Translated: CASSSGTRADTQYF.

The rearrangement uses TRBV19 and TRBJ2-1; D perhaps matches TRBD2 (7 bases). Trimming pared 9 bases from V and 5 bases from J, leaving 20 bases between. The CDR3 extends over 15 amino acids. Germline V gives CDR1 LNHDA, CDR2 SQIVND (reference sequence). The CDR3 is CASAPGAGRDNEQFF. The CDR3 nucleotides read TGTGCCAGCGCACCGGGGGCAGGGAGGGACAATGAGCAGTTCTTC.

V and J are TRBV30 and TRBJ2-3, with D perhaps being TRBD1 or TRBD2 (6 bases each). From germline, CDR1 is GTSNPN and CDR2 SVGIG (reference sequence). The V end was cut by 4 bases, the J end by 2 bases, with 19 bases between. The CDR3 length is 16 residues. The CDR3 sequence: CAWTPWGRGYTDTQYF. CDR3 sequence (DNA): TGTGCCTGGACCCCCTGGGGGCGGGGCTACACAGATACGCAGTATTTT.

This clonotype turned up a few times. The chain has TRBV5-1 and TRBJ2-3, with D hard to call. The CDR3 contains 16 residues. V lost 1 base, J lost 4 bases, and 16 bases lay in between. CDR1 and CDR2 (germline): SGHRS, YFSETQ. The CDR3 spells CASSLPLGNIADTQYF. The CDR3 DNA follows: TGCGCCAGCAGCTTGCCCCTCGGTAATATCGCAGATACGCAGTATTTT. The complete variable domain, with remaining parts taken from reference TRBV5-1 and TRBJ2-3, reads KAGVTQTPRYLIKTRGQQVTLSCSPISGHRSVSWYQQTPGQGLQFLFEYFSETQRNKGNFPGRFSGRQFSNSRSEMNVSTLELGDSALYLCASSLPLGNIADTQYFGPGTRLTVL.

V gene TRBV10-2 combines with J gene TRBJ2-3, with D perhaps assigned TRBD1 or TRBD2 (7 bases each). V lost 5 bases to trimming and J lost 4 bases, with 19 bases between them. The CDR3 is made up of 16 amino acids. From germline, CDR1 is WSHSY and CDR2 SAAADI. The CDR3 DNA is TGCGCCAGCAGTTCCCAGGGGGGGCTGTTGTCAGATACGCAGTATTTT. It is translated as CASSSQGGLLSDTQYF.

This clonotype was observed a handful of times. This chain joins TRBV4-1 and TRBJ2-2, with TRBD2 as a possible D gene (5 bases). V was trimmed by 4 bases and J by 0 bases, leaving 15 bases between them. The germline CDR1 and CDR2 sequences are MGHRA and YSYEKL. The CDR3 is made up of 17 amino acids. The CDR3 reads CASSRSWTPANTGELFF. The CDR3 DNA follows: TGCGCCAGCAGCCGAAGTTGGACTCCAGCGAACACCGGGGAGCTGTTTTTT.

The chain is built from TRBV3-1 and TRBJ2-1; TRBD1 or TRBD2 may be the D gene (7 bases each). In germline, CDR1 is LGHDT, CDR2 YNNKEL (reference sequence). Deletions cut 5 bases from V and 1 base from J, with 15 bases between. This CDR3 is 16 amino acids long. The CDR3 loop is CASSIQGGISYNEQFF. The CDR3 coding sequence is TGTGCCAGCAGCATCCAGGGGGGGATATCCTACAATGAGCAGTTCTTC.

This clonotype was detected only a few times. This chain joins TRBV20-1 and TRBJ2-3; D is tentatively TRBD1 or TRBD2 (5 bases each). CDR3 length equals 12 residues. CDR1 is DFQATT, CDR2 SNEGSKA, per germline (reference sequence). V gave up 3 bases and J gave up 3 bases, with 7 bases separating them. The CDR3 loop reads CSARGETDTQYF. CDR3 nucleotides: TGCAGTGCTAGGGGGGAAACAGATACGCAGTATTTT.

This clonotype showed up just a few times. V is TRBV7-9 and J is TRBJ2-7; D may be TRBD2 (5 bases). Deletions cut 5 bases from V and 0 bases from J, with 14 bases between. Germline assignment: CDR1 SEHNR and CDR2 FQNEAQ (reference sequence). The CDR3 covers 15 residues. The CDR3: CASSLVRGYSYEQYF. The DNA of the CDR3 is TGTGCCAGCAGCCTAGTTCGGGGTTACTCCTACGAGCAGTACTTC.